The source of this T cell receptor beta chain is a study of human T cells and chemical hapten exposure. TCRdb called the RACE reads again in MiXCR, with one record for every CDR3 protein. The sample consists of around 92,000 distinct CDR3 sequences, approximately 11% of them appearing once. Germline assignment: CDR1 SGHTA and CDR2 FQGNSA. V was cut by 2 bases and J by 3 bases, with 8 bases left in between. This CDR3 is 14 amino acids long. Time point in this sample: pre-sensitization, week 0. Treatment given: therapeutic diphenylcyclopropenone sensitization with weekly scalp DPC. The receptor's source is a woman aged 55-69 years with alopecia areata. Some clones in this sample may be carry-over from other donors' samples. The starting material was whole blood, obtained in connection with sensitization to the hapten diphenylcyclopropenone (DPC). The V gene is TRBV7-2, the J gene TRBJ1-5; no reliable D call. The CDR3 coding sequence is TGTGCCAGCAGCTTAATGTCAGACAATCAGCCCCAGCATTTT. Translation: CASSLMSDNQPQHF.